What follows are 9 T cell receptor beta chains derived from one specimen sequenced in a study of blood T cell repertoires in COVID-19. Using immunoSEQ multiplex PCR, the repertoire was profiled, and TCRdb retains in-frame clones only, with some absent. The data show about 120,000 clones, about four fifths seen once. Sequencing used PBMCs or T cells enriched from blood (not recorded which). These receptors were obtained from a woman aged 25 to 39 who had recovered from COVID-19.

The chain is built from TRBV5-1 and TRBJ2-3; 12 bases match TRBD2. The J segment lost 4 bases and the V segment lost 4 bases, leaving 7 bases of the junction unmatched. This CDR3 spans 16 amino acids. Looked up from germline, CDR1 is SGHRS and CDR2 is YFSETQ. The CDR3 here is CASSPRTSGNADTQYF. The DNA for the CDR3 is TGCGCCAGCAGCCCCAGGACTAGCGGGAATGCAGATACGCAGTATTTT.

In its sample, this clone was seen a few times. The genes are TRBV12-3 or TRBV12-4 and TRBJ2-1; D might be TRBD1 (5 bases). The length of the CDR3 is 13 residues. Trimming took 8 bases from V and 6 from J, leaving 14 bases between them. DNA for the CDR3: TGTGCCAGCTCGACCTCAAGGGGCAATGAGCAGTTCTTC. Its translation: CASSTSRGNEQFF.

The chain joins TRBV19 to TRBJ1-2; perhaps TRBD1 as D (6 bases). CDR1 LNHDA and CDR2 SQIVND come from the germline V gene (reference sequence). There are 13 residues in the CDR3. Trimming shortened V by 5 bases and J by 5 bases, and 12 bases separated the two germline ends. CDR3 DNA sequence: TGTGCCAGTAGTCAACAGGGAGCATATGGCTACACCTTC. Translation gives CASSQQGAYGYTF.

This clone has just one count. The V gene is TRBV7-2, the J gene TRBJ1-1; the D is unclear. The CDR3 has 14 residues. Germline assignment: CDR1 SGHTA and CDR2 FQGNSA. Between the trimmed V and J ends, which lost 7 bases and 7 bases, there was a span of 19 bases. Here the CDR3 DNA reads TGTGCCAGCACCGACCCGAGAGGGAGGAGTGAAGCTTTCTTT. Its protein product is CASTDPRGRSEAFF.

The chain has TRBV28 and TRBJ2-1; a weak D match, TRBD2 (7 bases). Trimming removed 6 bases from V and 2 bases from J, with 17 bases in between. The CDR3 length is 16 residues. Germline loops: CDR1 MDHEN, CDR2 SYDVKM. Written as DNA, the CDR3 is TGTGCCAGCAGCAACCCCTGGGGGGGCGCCTACAATGAGCAGTTCTTC. It codes for CASSNPWGGAYNEQFF.

The gene calls are TRBV14 and TRBJ1-2, with D unclear. This CDR3 is built from 15 residues. Trimming shortened V by 2 bases and J by 4 bases, and 14 bases separated the two germline ends. Germline V gene lookup returns CDR1 SGHDN and CDR2 FVKESK. The CDR3 is CASSQRWQVGYGYTF. CDR3 nucleotide sequence: TGTGCCAGCAGCCAAAGATGGCAGGTCGGCTATGGCTACACCTTC.

This chain joins TRBV3-1 (or the pseudogene TRBV3-2) and TRBJ2-7, with 8 bases matching TRBD1. This CDR3 has 15 residues. Per the germline V gene, CDR1 is LGHDT and CDR2 is YNNKEL (reference sequence). V lost 5 bases to trimming and J lost 0 bases; unmatched junction nucleotides: 6. CDR3 amino acids: CASSYTGGHSYEQYF. The DNA of the CDR3 is TGTGCCAGCAGCTACACAGGGGGACACTCCTACGAGCAGTACTTC.

The genes are TRBV15 and TRBJ2-4; tentative D call: TRBD1 (5 bases). CDR3 length: 15 amino acids. V lost 0 bases to trimming and J lost 7 bases, with 13 bases between them. The germline CDR1 and CDR2 sequences are LNHNV and YYDKDF (reference sequence). CDR3 region: CATSREKGLGNIQYF. The CDR3 nucleotides are TGTGCCACCAGCAGAGAGAAGGGGCTGGGGAACATTCAGTACTTC.

The chain carries TRBV7-2 and TRBJ1-4, with D unresolved. Trimming cost V 3 bases and J 8 bases, with 10 bases left between them. The germline gives CDR1 SGHTA, CDR2 FQGNSA. The CDR3 totals 13 residues. CDR3 sequence (DNA): TGTGCCAGCAGCTTGCGGGAGGAAGAAAAACTGTTTTTT. Translation: CASSLREEEKLFF.